This TCR beta chain was captured by sequencing in a study of CD8 T cells in ankylosing spondylitis. Study-wide results and limits: Reported data indicate significant enrichment of disease-linked clones within matched ankylosing spondylitis synovial fluid. CD8+ cells made up the disease-linked clones, which were relatively rare in peripheral blood.

TCRdb recomputed calls from the 5' RACE reads with MiXCR, one row per CDR3 protein. The table lists 30,000 to 45,000 distinct CDR3 sequences, about a tenth of them singletons. This clonotype was seen many times. No antigen is known for it. Material: blood, either unsorted or a sorted T cell fraction (not recorded which). This clonotype was obtained from a male donor with ankylosing spondylitis or in good health (not recorded which).

Here the CDR3 reads CASSYLLGDRDYEQYF. DNA for the CDR3: TGTGCCAGCAGTTATCTGTTGGGGGACAGGGACTACGAGCAGTACTTC. The chain has TRBV6-2 or TRBV6-3 and TRBJ2-7; 9 nucleotides align to TRBD1. This CDR3 has 16 amino acids. The ends lost 3 bases at V and 3 bases at J; junction bases unmatched: 9. Germline V CDR1 and CDR2: MNHEY, SVGEGT.